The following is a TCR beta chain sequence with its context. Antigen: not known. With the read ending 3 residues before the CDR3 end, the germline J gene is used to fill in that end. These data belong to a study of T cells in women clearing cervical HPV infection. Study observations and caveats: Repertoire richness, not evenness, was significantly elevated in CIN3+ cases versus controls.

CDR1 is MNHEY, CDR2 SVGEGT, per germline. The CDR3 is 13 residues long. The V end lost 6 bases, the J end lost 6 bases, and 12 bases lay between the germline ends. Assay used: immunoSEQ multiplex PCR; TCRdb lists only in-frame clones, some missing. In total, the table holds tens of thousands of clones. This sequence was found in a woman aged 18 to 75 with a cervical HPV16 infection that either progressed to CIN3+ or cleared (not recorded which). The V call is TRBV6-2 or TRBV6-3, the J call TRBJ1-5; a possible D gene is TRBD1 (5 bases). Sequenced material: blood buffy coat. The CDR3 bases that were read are TGTGCCAGCAGCGGGGGGGGTTCTCAGCCC. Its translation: CASSGGGSQP. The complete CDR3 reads CASSGGGSQPQHF.